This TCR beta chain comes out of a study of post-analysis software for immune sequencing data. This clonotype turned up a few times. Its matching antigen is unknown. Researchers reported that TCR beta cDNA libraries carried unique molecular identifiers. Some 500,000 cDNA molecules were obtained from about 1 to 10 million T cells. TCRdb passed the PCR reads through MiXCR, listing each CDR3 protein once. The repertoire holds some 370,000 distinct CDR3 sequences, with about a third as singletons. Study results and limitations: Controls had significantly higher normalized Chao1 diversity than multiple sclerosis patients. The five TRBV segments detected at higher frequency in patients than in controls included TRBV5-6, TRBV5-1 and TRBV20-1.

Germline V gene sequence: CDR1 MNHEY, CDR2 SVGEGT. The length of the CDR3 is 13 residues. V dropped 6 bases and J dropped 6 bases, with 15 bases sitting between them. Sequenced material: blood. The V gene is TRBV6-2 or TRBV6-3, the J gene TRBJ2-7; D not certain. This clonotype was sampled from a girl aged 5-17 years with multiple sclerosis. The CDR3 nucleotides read TGTGCCAGCAGCAGAGCCCCCCTCGGCGAGCAGTACTTC. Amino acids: CASSRAPLGEQYF.